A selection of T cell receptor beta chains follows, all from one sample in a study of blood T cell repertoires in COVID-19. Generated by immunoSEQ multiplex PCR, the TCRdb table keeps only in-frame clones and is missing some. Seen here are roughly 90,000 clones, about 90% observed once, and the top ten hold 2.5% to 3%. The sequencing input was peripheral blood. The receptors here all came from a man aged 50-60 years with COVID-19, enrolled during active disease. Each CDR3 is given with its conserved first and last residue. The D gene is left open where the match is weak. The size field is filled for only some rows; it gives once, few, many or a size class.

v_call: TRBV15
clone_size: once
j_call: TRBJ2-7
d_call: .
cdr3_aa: CATSLQGYEQYF
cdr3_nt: TGTGCCACCAGCCTACAGGGTTACGAGCAGTACTTC

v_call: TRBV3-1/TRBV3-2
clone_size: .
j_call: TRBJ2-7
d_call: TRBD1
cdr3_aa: CASSLGQGHYEQYF
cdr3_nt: TGTGCCAGCAGCCTAGGACAGGGCCACTACGAGCAGTACTTC

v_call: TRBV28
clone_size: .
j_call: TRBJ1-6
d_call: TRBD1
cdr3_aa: CASSLLGQPILLHF
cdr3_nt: TGTGCCAGCAGTTTATTGGGACAGCCCATACTCCTCCACTTT

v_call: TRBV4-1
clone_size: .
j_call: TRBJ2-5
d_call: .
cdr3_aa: CASSTWGGPGETQYF
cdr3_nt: TGCGCCAGCAGCACCTGGGGGGGCCCCGGGGAGACCCAGTACTTC

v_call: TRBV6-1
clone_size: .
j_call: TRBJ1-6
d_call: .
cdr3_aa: CASSETNSPLHF
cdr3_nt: TGTGCCAGCAGTGAGACAAATTCACCCCTCCACTTT

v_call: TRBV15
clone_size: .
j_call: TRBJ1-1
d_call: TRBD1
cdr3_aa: CATSRRGQGNTEAFF
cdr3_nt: TGTGCCACCAGCAGAAGGGGACAGGGTAACACTGAAGCTTTCTTT

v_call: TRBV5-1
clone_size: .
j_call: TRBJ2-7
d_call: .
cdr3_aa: CASSLQGFHEQYF
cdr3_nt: TGCGCCAGCAGCTTGCAGGGATTCCACGAGCAGTACTTC

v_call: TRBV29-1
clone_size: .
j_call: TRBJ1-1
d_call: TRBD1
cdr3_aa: CSVEMRGRAEAFF
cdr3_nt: TGCAGCGTTGAAATGAGGGGGCGGGCTGAAGCTTTCTTT

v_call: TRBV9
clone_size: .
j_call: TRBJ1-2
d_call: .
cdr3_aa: CASSVAGKAPNYGYTF
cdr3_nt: TGTGCCAGCAGCGTAGCCGGGAAGGCCCCTAACTATGGCTACACCTTC

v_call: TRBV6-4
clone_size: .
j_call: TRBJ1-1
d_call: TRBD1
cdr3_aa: CASAPTGQNTEAFF
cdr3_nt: TGTGCCAGCGCTCCGACAGGGCAGAACACTGAAGCTTTCTTT

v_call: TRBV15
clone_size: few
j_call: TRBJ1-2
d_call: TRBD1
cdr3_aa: CATSRRQGLDGYTF
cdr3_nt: TGTGCCACCAGCAGAAGACAGGGGCTAGATGGCTACACCTTC

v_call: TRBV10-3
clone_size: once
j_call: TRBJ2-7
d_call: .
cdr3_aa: CAIGDLAEQYF
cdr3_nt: TGTGCCATCGGGGACCTAGCGGAGCAGTACTTC

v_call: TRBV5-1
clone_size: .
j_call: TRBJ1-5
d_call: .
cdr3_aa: CASSPRGKDQPQHF
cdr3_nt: TGCGCCAGCAGCCCGCGGGGGAAAGATCAGCCCCAGCATTTT

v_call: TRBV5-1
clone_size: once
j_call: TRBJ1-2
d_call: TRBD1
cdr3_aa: CASSLGGQGYGYTF
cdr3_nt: TGCGCCAGCAGCTTGGGCGGACAGGGGTATGGCTACACCTTC

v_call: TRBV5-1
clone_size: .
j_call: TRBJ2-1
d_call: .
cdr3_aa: CASSLDSTSDEQFF
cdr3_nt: TGCGCCAGCAGCTTGGACTCAACGAGCGATGAGCAGTTCTTC

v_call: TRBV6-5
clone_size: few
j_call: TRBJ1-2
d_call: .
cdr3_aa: CASSPDSKFYGYTF
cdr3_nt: TGTGCCAGCAGTCCGGACAGCAAGTTCTATGGCTACACCTTC

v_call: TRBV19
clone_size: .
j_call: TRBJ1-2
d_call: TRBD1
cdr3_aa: CASKQGAGYGYTF
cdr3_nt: TGTGCCAGCAAACAGGGGGCGGGATATGGCTACACCTTC